The clone carrying this T cell receptor (beta chain) has a count of ten or more. The target antigen is unknown. Those donating, healthy Caucasian individuals from Russia, were aged 6 to 90. The CDR3 is made up of 11 amino acids. Germline CDR1 SGHNT, CDR2 YYREEE (reference sequence). V lost 6 bases and J lost 3, with 6 bases in between. The data belong to a study of blood T cells in healthy people across ages. Whole-study context: Per every two T cells, about one barcoded beta molecule was captured by template switching.

Whole-study results and caveats: Naive CD4+ cell counts and diversity both ran higher in long-lived than in aged donors.

Then a second PCR, running roughly 7 to 11 cycles, was carried out with a sample-barcoded 5' primer and a J-beta primer mix. Template switching added a 12-random-nucleotide identifier to every cDNA molecule. TCRdb reprocessed the 5' RACE reads with MiXCR, giving one entry per CDR3 protein. The sample has about 800,000 distinct CDR3 sequences; about 45% are singletons. This TCR derives from an elderly man in good health. Sample: blood. The rearrangement uses TRBV5-4 and TRBJ2-5; D gene ambiguous. CDR3 residues: CASTLEETQYF. CDR3 sequence (DNA): TGTGCCAGCACCCTCGAAGAGACCCAGTACTTC.